The 28 T cell receptor beta chains presented below share a single source sample, sequenced in a study of blood T cell repertoires in COVID-19. Assay: immunoSEQ multiplex PCR; the TCRdb copy retains only in-frame clones and omits some. This table has more than 100,000 clones, 84% appearing once. The sequencing sample was made of peripheral blood. These receptor sequences come from a woman in her thirties who had recovered from COVID-19.

The chain couples TRBV3-1 (or the pseudogene TRBV3-2) to TRBJ1-5; 8 bases fit TRBD1. Germline CDR1 is LGHDT and CDR2 is YNNKEL (reference sequence). The junction had 19 bases not matched to a gene; V was cut back by 2 bases and J by 7 bases. The length of the CDR3 is 19 residues. The CDR3 is CASSQSSIWGRGRRQPQHF. Written as DNA, the CDR3 is TGTGCCAGCAGCCAAAGTTCGATCTGGGGCAGGGGGCGCAGACAGCCCCAGCATTTT.

This clone was recorded only once. The chain couples TRBV11-3 to TRBJ2-1; possible D gene TRBD2, 5 bases. The CDR3 spans 13 residues. Germline loops: CDR1 SGHNT, CDR2 YENEEA. V was trimmed by 0 bases and J by 12 bases, leaving 12 bases between them. CDR3 amino acids: CASSLDPAGWQFF. The CDR3 DNA reads as TGTGCCAGCAGCTTAGACCCCGCGGGTTGGCAGTTCTTC.

V gene TRBV10-3 combines with J gene TRBJ2-1, with 7 bases matching TRBD1. Trimming took 3 bases from V and 5 from J; bases not matched to a gene: 7. This CDR3 is built from 15 residues. CDR1 is ENHRY, CDR2 SYGVKD, per germline. The CDR3 protein is CAISDPGTVDNEQFF. As DNA, the CDR3 is TGTGCCATCAGTGACCCCGGGACAGTAGACAATGAGCAGTTCTTC.

This clone appeared once. V usage is TRBV5-8 and J usage is TRBJ1-4; D is perhaps TRBD1 (5 bases). Germline CDR1 reads SGHTS; CDR2 reads YDEGEE. This CDR3 comprises 15 residues. Trimming left V 2 bases short and J 5 bases short, with 13 bases between. The CDR3 region is CASSLLRGENEKLFF. CDR3 nucleotide sequence: TGTGCCAGCAGCTTACTCCGGGGGGAAAATGAAAAACTGTTTTTT.

V and J are TRBV15 and TRBJ1-2; no reliable D call. Trimming pared 0 bases from V and 1 base from J, leaving 12 bases between. The CDR3 extends over 16 amino acids. Germline V gene sequence: CDR1 LNHNV, CDR2 YYDKDF (reference sequence). The CDR3 DNA sequence: TGTGCCACCAGCAGAGAATACAGCCAACTTAACTATGGCTACACCTTC. Amino acids: CATSREYSQLNYGYTF.

In this sample, this clone turned up a few times. The chain links TRBV25-1 to TRBJ1-1; unclear D gene. In germline, CDR1 is MGHDK, CDR2 SYGVNS. V lost 11 bases and J 2 bases, leaving 12 bases between the germline ends. This CDR3 is built from 12 residues. The CDR3 nucleotides are TGTGCCGCTTTAAGCGGTAACACTGAAGCTTTCTTT. It translates to CAALSGNTEAFF.

V usage is TRBV19 and J usage is TRBJ2-1, with TRBD2 matching 12 bases. V dropped 3 bases and J dropped 0; count of bases not matched to a gene: 6. The CDR3 runs 18 residues. Germline V gives CDR1 LNHDA, CDR2 SQIVND (reference sequence). The CDR3, as DNA: TGTGCCAGTAGTATGACTAGCGGGGGACCTAGCTCCTACAATGAGCAGTTCTTC. Its translation is CASSMTSGGPSSYNEQFF.

The J gene is TRBJ2-1, the V gene TRBV7-9, with 8 bases that match TRBD1. The V segment lost 3 bases and the J segment 5 bases; nucleotides outside the gene matches: 9. The CDR3 runs to 16 residues. Germline values: CDR1 SEHNR, CDR2 FQNEAQ (reference sequence). CDR3 sequence (DNA): TGTGCCAGCAGCTTTGTCCGGACAGGGTTCGACAATGAGCAGTTCTTC. Protein product: CASSFVRTGFDNEQFF.

The table lists this clone with a count of one. The CDR3, as DNA: TGTGCTAGTGGTCCGGGACTAGCGGTATCCTACAATGAGCAGTTCTTC. This translates into CASGPGLAVSYNEQFF. The V gene is TRBV12-5, the J gene TRBJ2-1; 11 bases agree with TRBD2. The trim removed 5 bases at V and 1 base at J, leaving 4 bases unmatched. CDR1 LGHNT and CDR2 FRNRAP come from the germline V gene. This CDR3 is 16 amino acids long.

This clone has a count of ten or more. The chain couples TRBV5-1 to TRBJ1-1; D remains ambiguous. V dropped 6 bases and J dropped 5 bases, with 20 bases sitting between them. This CDR3 is built from 15 residues. CDR1 is SGHRS and CDR2 is YFSETQ in the germline V gene. CDR3 in amino acids: CASTPWEEGETEAFF. Here the CDR3 DNA reads TGCGCCAGCACCCCGTGGGAGGAAGGTGAGACTGAAGCTTTCTTT. Combining the CDR3 with reference TRBV5-1 and TRBJ1-1 gives the whole variable domain KAGVTQTPRYLIKTRGQQVTLSCSPISGHRSVSWYQQTPGQGLQFLFEYFSETQRNKGNFPGRFSGRQFSNSRSEMNVSTLELGDSALYLCASTPWEEGETEAFFGQGTRLTVV.

The gene calls are TRBV7-6 and TRBJ1-2, with D possibly TRBD1 on 6 matching bases. Trimming took off 1 base at V and 8 bases at J, with 20 bases between the two ends. The CDR3 contains 16 residues. Germline V gene lookup returns CDR1 SGHVS and CDR2 FNYEAQ. CDR3 loop: CASSLGRAGGAVGYTF. CDR3 DNA sequence: TGTGCCAGCAGCTTAGGACGGGCGGGGGGCGCGGTAGGCTACACCTTC.

V usage is TRBV19 and J usage is TRBJ1-1, with 8 bases fitting TRBD1. Germline CDR1 reads LNHDA; CDR2 reads SQIVND (reference sequence). Losses at the gene ends were 7 bases for V and 1 base for J; bases not matched to a gene: 8. The CDR3 totals 15 residues. CDR3 loop: CASIGGGTGNTEAFF. CDR3 coding DNA: TGTGCCAGTATTGGGGGCGGGACAGGGAACACTGAAGCTTTCTTT.

The rearrangement joins TRBV18 to TRBJ2-7; TRBD2 matches 7 bases. J lost 2 bases, V lost 4 bases, and 11 bases had no gene match. The V gene's germline CDR1 is KGHSH and CDR2 LQKENI. This CDR3 region has 16 residues. As DNA, the CDR3 is TGTGCCAGCTCACAGGGCCCTCCTAGCGGTCCCTACGAGCAGTACTTC. Translating gives CASSQGPPSGPYEQYF.

The chain couples TRBV27 to TRBJ1-2; no clear D gene. The CDR3 consists of 16 residues. V was cut by 2 bases and J by 5 bases, with 18 bases left in between. Germline loops: CDR1 MNHEY, CDR2 SMNVEV (reference sequence). Here the CDR3 reads CASSLIRPGRLYGYTF. The CDR3 bases are TGTGCCAGCAGTTTAATTAGACCCGGGAGGCTATATGGCTACACCTTC.

The genes are TRBV9 and TRBJ2-5, with D possibly being TRBD2 (5 bases). Per the germline V gene, CDR1 is SGDLS and CDR2 is YYNGEE. V lost 3 bases, J lost 0 bases, and 12 bases lay in between. The CDR3 has 15 amino acids. CDR3 sequence reads: CASSGIRRYQETQYF. DNA for the CDR3: TGTGCCAGCAGCGGAATTAGGAGGTACCAAGAGACCCAGTACTTC.

This clone was recorded once. The V gene is TRBV11-1, the J gene TRBJ1-3; tentatively, D is TRBD1 (5 bases). V lost 5 bases, J lost 7 bases, and 12 bases lay in between. This CDR3 has 13 amino acids. Germline CDR1 reads SGHAT; CDR2 reads FQDESV (reference sequence). The CDR3 DNA reads as TGTGCCAGCAGCCCCCGGGCAGGGAACACCATATATTTT. Encoded protein: CASSPRAGNTIYF.

The rearrangement uses TRBV29-1 and TRBJ1-2; 7 nucleotides match TRBD1. V shed 0 bases, J shed 3 bases, and the junction held 4 bases outside the gene matches. The length of the CDR3 is 14 residues. Per the germline V gene, CDR1 is SQVTM and CDR2 is ANQGSEA. This CDR3 is CSVEDGGGDYGYTF. The CDR3 DNA reads as TGCAGCGTTGAAGACGGAGGGGGCGACTATGGCTACACCTTC.

The chain joins TRBV2 to TRBJ2-7; no definite D call. The germline CDR1 and CDR2 sequences are SNHLY and FYNNEI. The germline V and J ends were trimmed by 5 bases and 1 base, with 6 bases remaining between them. The CDR3 is 12 amino acids. CDR3 region: CASSYSSYEQYF. As DNA, the CDR3 is TGTGCCAGCAGTTACAGTTCCTACGAGCAGTACTTC.

This CDR3 is CASSVRAIHTEAFF. The CDR3, as DNA: TGTGCCAGCAGCGTTCGCGCAATCCACACTGAAGCTTTCTTT. V usage is TRBV7-2 and J usage is TRBJ1-1; D is ambiguous. The V end was cut by 5 bases, the J end by 3 bases, with 13 bases between. Germline lookup yields CDR1 SGHTA and CDR2 FQGNSA. The CDR3 runs 14 residues.

This clone was recorded a few times. The CDR3 DNA is TGTGCCAGCAGCACGGGACTCTCCTACAATGAGCAGTTCTTC. This gives the protein CASSTGLSYNEQFF. The V gene is TRBV7-3, the J gene TRBJ2-1; maybe TRBD2 (6 bases). V was pared by 5 bases and J by 0 bases, with 8 bases between. This CDR3 has 14 amino acids. Germline-derived CDR1 and CDR2 are SGHTA and FQGTGA.

The chain has TRBV29-1 and TRBJ2-1; 10 bases map to TRBD1. The V gene's germline CDR1 is SQVTM and CDR2 ANQGSEA. V gave up 8 bases and J gave up 2 bases; unmatched junction bases: 9. CDR3 length: 15 amino acids. The CDR3 nucleotides are TGCAGCTTGGGAGGGGGGACAGGGGCCTACAATGAGCAGTTCTTC. This encodes CSLGGGTGAYNEQFF.

CDR3 sequence: CASSKDRGSDEQYF. Here the CDR3 DNA reads TGTGCCAGTAGTAAAGACAGGGGATCGGACGAGCAGTACTTC. V usage is TRBV19 and J usage is TRBJ2-7; 8 nucleotides agree with TRBD1. Trimming cost V 4 bases and J 5 bases; bases outside gene matches: 7. In germline, CDR1 is LNHDA, CDR2 SQIVND (reference sequence). The CDR3 runs to 14 residues. Looking up the rest from reference TRBV19 and TRBJ2-7 gives the full variable domain: DGGITQSPKYLFRKEGQNVTLSCEQNLNHDAMYWYRQDPGQGLRLIYYSQIVNDFQKGDIAEGYSVSREKKESFPLTVTSAQKNPTAFYLCASSKDRGSDEQYFGPGTRLTVT.

The CDR3: CASSLRMTSGGPGLRETQYF. The CDR3 DNA is TGTGCCAGCAGCCTACGGATGACTAGCGGGGGGCCGGGGCTGAGGGAGACCCAGTACTTC. V and J are TRBV7-6 and TRBJ2-5, with 13 bases matching TRBD2. Losses at the gene ends were 5 bases for V and 5 bases for J; bases not matched to a gene: 20. From germline, CDR1 is SGHVS and CDR2 FNYEAQ. The CDR3 is made up of 20 amino acids.

The genes are TRBV7-8 and TRBJ1-6; D unresolved. V lost 5 bases and J lost 0, with 17 bases in between. The CDR3 has 18 amino acids. Germline assignment: CDR1 SGHVS and CDR2 FQNEAQ. CDR3 nucleotide sequence: TGTGCCAGCAGCCACGTAAGACAAGGCAGCTCCTATAATTCACCCCTCCACTTT. It translates to CASSHVRQGSSYNSPLHF.

This clone appeared many times. The rearrangement joins TRBV2 to TRBJ2-2; TRBD1 matches 9 bases. This CDR3 is 15 amino acids long. CDR1 and CDR2 from the germline V gene are SNHLY and FYNNEI. Trimming at V came to 6 bases and at J to 6 bases, leaving 8 bases not matched to a gene. The CDR3 reads CASRGTGRSAGELFF. CDR3 nucleotide sequence: TGTGCCAGCAGGGGGACAGGGCGAAGTGCCGGGGAGCTGTTTTTT. Drawing the rest from reference TRBV2 and TRBJ2-2, the complete variable domain is EPEVTQTPSHQVTQMGQEVILRCVPISNHLYFYWYRQILGQKVEFLVSFYNNEISEKSEIFDDQFSVERPDGSNFTLKIRSTKLEDSAMYFCASRGTGRSAGELFFGEGSRLTVL.

This chain uses TRBV18 with TRBJ1-1; D is possibly TRBD1 (6 bases). This CDR3 spans 14 amino acids. Germline assignment: CDR1 KGHSH and CDR2 LQKENI. V lost 5 bases and J lost 7, with 17 bases in between. This chain's CDR3 is CASSSNQGQSEAFF. Here the CDR3 DNA reads TGTGCCAGCTCATCAAATCAAGGACAGAGTGAAGCTTTCTTT.

The chain's CDR3 is CASSVGTTNEKLFF. For the CDR3, the DNA is TGTGCCAGCAGCGTAGGGACTACTAATGAAAAACTGTTTTTT. V usage is TRBV5-8 and J usage is TRBJ1-4, with D tentatively TRBD1 (5 bases). Germline V gives CDR1 SGHTS, CDR2 YDEGEE. Trimming stripped 4 bases from V and 2 bases from J, with 9 bases between. CDR3 length equals 14 residues.

The chain recombines TRBV28 with TRBJ1-2, with D perhaps TRBD1 (5 bases). Trimming cost V 2 bases and J 4 bases, with 11 bases left between them. This CDR3 comprises 14 residues. Germline CDR1 reads MDHEN; CDR2 reads SYDVKM. CDR3 bases: TGTGCCAGCAGTTTACCAGGGCCCCGCTATGGCTACACCTTC. Protein product: CASSLPGPRYGYTF.